Shown below are 21 T cell receptor beta chains from a single sample sequenced in a study of T cells in Graves' hyperthyroidism and ophthalmopathy. Amplification of TCR beta CDR3 regions used RNA as the template. The primer set for the first-round RT-PCR of the TCR CDR3 was HTBI. TCRdb itself ran the multiplex PCR reads through MiXCR, one entry per CDR3 protein. This sample has 500,000 to 600,000 distinct CDR3 sequences; about 20% occur once, and the top ten carry 47%. What was sequenced was blood. The receptors were gathered from a man aged 35 to 55 with Graves' ophthalmopathy.

In this sample, this clonotype turned up a few times. The chain is built from TRBV3-1 and TRBJ2-3; 13 bases align to TRBD2. Germline values: CDR1 LGHDT, CDR2 YNNKEL (reference sequence). V lost 2 bases and J lost 2; bases outside the gene matches: 4. The CDR3 is made up of 17 amino acids. The CDR3 loop reads CASSQRLAGGHTDTQYF. The CDR3 DNA reads as TGTGCCAGCAGCCAACGACTAGCGGGGGGCCACACAGATACGCAGTATTTT.

This clonotype was observed a handful of times. One end of the junction fails to match germline, which may point to a read error. This chain's CDR3 is CSVEGQGAGGYTF. The CDR3 DNA follows: TGCAGCGTCGAAGGACAGGGGGCGGGAGGCTACACCTTC. The rearrangement uses TRBV29-1 and TRBJ1-2; 11 positions agree with TRBD1. The CDR3 has 13 amino acids. In germline, CDR1 is SQVTM, CDR2 ANQGSEA.

This clonotype was picked up many times. The rearrangement uses TRBV6-1 and TRBJ2-1, with 11 positions matching TRBD2. The CDR3 is made up of 14 amino acids. Losses at the gene ends were 11 bases for V and 6 bases for J; bases not matched to a gene: 9. Germline-derived CDR1 and CDR2 are MNHNS and SASEGT. The CDR3 DNA sequence: TGTGCCGGGCGACTAGCGGGATCGTTCAATGAGCAGTTCTTC. Translation gives CAGRLAGSFNEQFF.

The rearrangement uses TRBV5-5 and TRBJ1-6; 12 bases align to TRBD1. The CDR3 contains 17 residues. Germline CDR1 and CDR2: SGHKS and YYEKEE (reference sequence). Trimming at V came to 0 bases and at J to 10 bases, leaving 8 bases not matched to a gene. The CDR3 coding sequence is TGTGCCAGCAGCTTGGGGGGACAGGGGGCCGCGCGCTCACCCCTCCACTTT. The encoded protein is CASSLGGQGAARSPLHF.

The chain recombines TRBV7-9 with TRBJ1-2; D not resolved. The CDR3 consists of 13 residues. From germline, CDR1 is SEHNR and CDR2 FQNEAQ (reference sequence). The V end lost 1 base, the J end lost 6 bases, and 9 bases lay between the germline ends. The CDR3 DNA sequence: TGTGCCAGCAGCTTAGGGGGTCCCGATGGCTACACCTTC. It codes for CASSLGGPDGYTF.

V is TRBV4-1 and J is TRBJ1-1; no clear D gene. Deletions cut 1 base from V and 11 bases from J, with 14 bases between. Germline V gives CDR1 MGHRA, CDR2 YSYEKL. The CDR3 has 13 amino acids. The CDR3 DNA follows: TGCGCCAGCAGCCAAGTCGCGAGGCGTGCTGCTTTCTTT. This translates into CASSQVARRAAFF.

The chain combines TRBV11-2 with TRBJ2-5; 13 bases are a match to TRBD2. V was pared by 2 bases and J by 5 bases, with 5 bases of the junction left unmatched. Germline CDR1 is SGHAT and CDR2 is FQNNGV. The CDR3 loop spans 16 amino acids. CDR3 loop: CASSLTSGRAFETQYF. The DNA for the CDR3 is TGTGCCAGCAGCTTAACTAGCGGGAGGGCCTTTGAGACCCAGTACTTC.

This clonotype was recorded many times. The chain combines TRBV5-1 with TRBJ2-1, with 10 bases lining up with TRBD2. CDR3 length: 14 amino acids. J lost 7 bases, V lost 4 bases, and 5 bases had no gene match. CDR1 SGHRS and CDR2 YFSETQ come from the germline V gene. CDR3 protein: CASSPSGSPNEQFF. The CDR3 nucleotides are TGCGCCAGCAGCCCTAGCGGGAGCCCGAATGAGCAGTTCTTC.

This clonotype came up a few times. This may stem from a read error, because a much larger clone lies one nucleotide away. The chain employs TRBV12-3 or TRBV12-4 and TRBJ2-7, with 9 bases matching TRBD1. There are 14 residues in the CDR3. With V trimmed by 6 bases and J by 2 bases, 5 bases remained unmatched. The CDR3 region is CASRSRTGAYEQYF. The CDR3 DNA follows: TGTGCCAGCAGGTCCAGGACAGGGGCCTACGAGCAGTACTTC.

This clonotype has at least ten counts. The CDR3 sequence: CASSLGQVYEQYF. The CDR3 coding sequence is TGTGCCAGCAGTTTAGGACAGGTCTACGAGCAGTACTTC. The chain joins TRBV12-3 or TRBV12-4 to TRBJ2-7, with a possible D match to TRBD1 (6 bases). This CDR3 is built from 13 residues. V lost 1 base and J lost 3, with 7 bases in between.

The chain couples TRBV6-1 to TRBJ2-5; tentatively, D is TRBD1 (6 bases). Germline V gives CDR1 MNHNS, CDR2 SASEGT. Trimming pared 6 bases from V and 5 bases from J, leaving 28 bases between. The CDR3 has 18 residues. The DNA of the CDR3 is TGTGCCAGCAGCTGCGCTAGTGTGACAGGACCCATAAGGGAGACCCAGTACTTC. Protein sequence: CASSCASVTGPIRETQYF.

Concerning this clonotype: A read error may explain this, as a much larger clone is one base away. This chain connects TRBV6-1 to TRBJ2-1, with TRBD2 matching 10 bases. This CDR3 is 16 amino acids long. From germline, CDR1 is MNHNS and CDR2 SASEGT. CDR3 sequence reads: CASSLASGGYYNEHFF. CDR3 nucleotide sequence: TGTGCCAGCAGTCTGGCTAGCGGGGGTTACTACAATGAGCATTTCTTC.

This clonotype was seen ten or more times. The chain recombines TRBV6-2 or TRBV6-3 with TRBJ2-7; 9 positions agree with TRBD2. Germline CDR1 MNHEY, CDR2 SVGEGT. After removal of 5 bases from V and 7 bases from J, the junction contained 12 bases not matched to a gene. CDR3 length equals 15 residues. The CDR3 coding sequence is TGTGCCAGCAGTCCAGCGGGGGGAAAATTTGAAGAGCAGTACTTC. It yields the protein CASSPAGGKFEEQYF.

Many counts were recorded for this clonotype. The chain uses TRBV5-6 and TRBJ2-7; 7 nucleotides line up with TRBD1. With V trimmed by 2 bases and J by 3 bases, 5 bases remained unmatched. CDR3 length: 14 amino acids. The germline V gene encodes CDR1 SGHDT and CDR2 YYEEEE. The CDR3 DNA reads as TGTGCCAGCAGCTTCCCGGGACAGAGCTACGAGCAGTACTTC. Protein product: CASSFPGQSYEQYF.

This clonotype was observed at least ten times. This chain connects TRBV5-1 to TRBJ1-5; D might be TRBD1 (5 bases). CDR3 size: 14 residues. The germline gives CDR1 SGHRS, CDR2 YFSETQ. Trimming pared 7 bases from V and 2 bases from J, leaving 13 bases between. The CDR3 DNA reads TGCGCCAGCCGACAGTCTCCGGGCAATCAGCCCCAGCATTTT. Its protein is CASRQSPGNQPQHF.

The chain couples TRBV6-2 or TRBV6-3 to TRBJ2-7; D ambiguous. Germline loops: CDR1 MNHEY, CDR2 SVGEGT. Trimming took off 8 bases at V and 4 bases at J, with 6 bases between the two ends. CDR3 length: 10 amino acids. The CDR3 coding sequence is TGTGCCAGCTTCGGATACGAGCAGTACTTC. Its protein product is CASFGYEQYF.

The gene calls are TRBV20-1 and TRBJ2-5, with 10 bases identical to TRBD2. The CDR3 extends over 14 amino acids. Germline-derived CDR1 and CDR2 are DFQATT and SNEGSKA (reference sequence). Unmatched junction bases numbered 5, after V lost 2 bases and J lost 5 bases. CDR3 nucleotides: TGCAGTGCTAGAAGCGGGAGGGCCGGGGAGACCCAGTACTTC. This encodes CSARSGRAGETQYF.

V is TRBV19 and J is TRBJ2-1; TRBD2 agrees at 12 bases. Germline V gene lookup returns CDR1 LNHDA and CDR2 SQIVND (reference sequence). The CDR3 length is 14 residues. Trimming cost V 10 bases and J 7 bases; bases outside gene matches: 8. The CDR3 nucleotides read TGTGCCAACCATGGACTAGCGGGAAATAATGAGCAGTTCTTC. It yields the protein CANHGLAGNNEQFF.

The gene calls are TRBV4-1 and TRBJ2-6; the match to TRBD1 covers 7 bases. This CDR3 comprises 17 residues. V dropped 0 bases and J dropped 4; count of bases not matched to a gene: 6. Germline V gene sequence: CDR1 MGHRA, CDR2 YSYEKL. CDR3 sequence reads: CASSQDLRGIGANVLTF. CDR3 DNA: TGCGCCAGCAGCCAAGACCTCAGGGGGATAGGGGCCAACGTCCTGACTTTC.

This clonotype was observed a handful of times. The chain uses TRBV14 and TRBJ2-7; D gene uncertain. This CDR3 region has 16 residues. Between the trimmed V and J ends, which lost 1 base and 1 base, there was a span of 14 bases. CDR1 is SGHDN, CDR2 FVKESK, per germline. The CDR3 coding sequence is TGTGCCAGCAGCCAAGTCATTAGGGTTTTTTCCTACGAGCAGTACTTC. Its protein is CASSQVIRVFSYEQYF.

This clonotype showed up many times. The rearrangement joins TRBV20-1 to TRBJ1-5, with TRBD1 as a possible D gene (6 bases). This CDR3 has 14 amino acids. V lost 0 bases, J lost 6 bases, and 12 bases lay in between. Per the germline V gene, CDR1 is DFQATT and CDR2 is SNEGSKA (reference sequence). The CDR3 nucleotides read TGCAGTGCTAGAGAGGGCGGAGGGGGTCAGCCCCAGCATTTT. Translation gives CSAREGGGGQPQHF.